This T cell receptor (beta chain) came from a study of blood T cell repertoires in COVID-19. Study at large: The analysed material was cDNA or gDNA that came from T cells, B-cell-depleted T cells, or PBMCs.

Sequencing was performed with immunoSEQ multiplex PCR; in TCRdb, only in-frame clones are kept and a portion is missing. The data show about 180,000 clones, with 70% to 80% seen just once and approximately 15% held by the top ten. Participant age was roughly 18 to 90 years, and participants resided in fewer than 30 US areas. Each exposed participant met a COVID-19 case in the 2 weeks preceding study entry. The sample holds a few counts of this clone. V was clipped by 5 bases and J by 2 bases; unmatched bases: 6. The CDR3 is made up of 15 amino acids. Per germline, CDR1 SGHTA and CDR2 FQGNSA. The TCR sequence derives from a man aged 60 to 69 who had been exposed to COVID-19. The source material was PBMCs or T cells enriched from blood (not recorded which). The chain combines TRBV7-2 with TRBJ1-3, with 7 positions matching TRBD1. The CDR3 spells CASSETGTAGNTIYF. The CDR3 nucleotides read TGTGCCAGCAGCGAGACCGGGACAGCTGGAAACACCATATATTTT.